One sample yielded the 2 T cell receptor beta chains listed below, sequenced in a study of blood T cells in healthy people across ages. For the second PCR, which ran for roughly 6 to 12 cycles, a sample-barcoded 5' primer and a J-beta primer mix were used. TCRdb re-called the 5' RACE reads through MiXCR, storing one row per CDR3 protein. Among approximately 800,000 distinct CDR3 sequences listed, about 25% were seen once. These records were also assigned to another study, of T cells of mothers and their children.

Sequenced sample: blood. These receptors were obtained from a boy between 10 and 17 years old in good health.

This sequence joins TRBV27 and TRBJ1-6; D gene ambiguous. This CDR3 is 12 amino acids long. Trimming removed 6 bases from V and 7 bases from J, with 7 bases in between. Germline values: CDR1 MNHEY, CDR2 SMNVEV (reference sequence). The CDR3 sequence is CASRLGNSPLHF. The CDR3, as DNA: TGTGCCAGCAGGTTGGGGAATTCACCCCTCCACTTT.

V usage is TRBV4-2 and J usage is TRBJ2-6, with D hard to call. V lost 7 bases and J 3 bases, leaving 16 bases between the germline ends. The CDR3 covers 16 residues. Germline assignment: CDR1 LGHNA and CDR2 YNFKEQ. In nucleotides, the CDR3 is TGTGCCAGCACGGCAGGCTATGGGTTTGGGGCCAACGTCCTGACTTTC. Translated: CASTAGYGFGANVLTF.